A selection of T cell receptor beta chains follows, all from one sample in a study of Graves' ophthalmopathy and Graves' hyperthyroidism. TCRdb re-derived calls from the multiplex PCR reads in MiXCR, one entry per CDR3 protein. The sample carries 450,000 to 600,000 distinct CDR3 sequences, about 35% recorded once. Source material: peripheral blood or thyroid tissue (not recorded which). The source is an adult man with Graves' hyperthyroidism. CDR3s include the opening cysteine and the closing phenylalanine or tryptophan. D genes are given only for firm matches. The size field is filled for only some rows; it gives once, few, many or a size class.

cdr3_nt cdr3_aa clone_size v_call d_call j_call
TGCAGCGTGGGGGATCAAGGGTACGAGCAGTACTTC CSVGDQGYEQYF . TRBV29-1 . TRBJ2-7
TGTGCCACCAGCAGGGCCGCCGACAGGGGAAATGAAAAACTGTTTTTT CATSRAADRGNEKLFF many TRBV15 TRBD1 TRBJ1-4
TGTGCCACCAGCGGTACGGGAGACTCTGGAAACACCATATATTTT CATSGTGDSGNTIYF . TRBV15 . TRBJ1-3
TGTGCCAGCAGGGTATCGGGACAAAACGGCTACACCTTC CASRVSGQNGYTF few TRBV28 . TRBJ1-2
TGTGCCAGCGTTGCCTATATCTACGAGCAGTACTTC CASVAYIYEQYF . TRBV25-1 . TRBJ2-7
TGTGCCAGCAGCTTAGTAGGGGGCGCGAACACCGGGGAGCTGTTTTTT CASSLVGGANTGELFF many TRBV7-2 TRBD1 TRBJ2-2
TGTGCCAGCAGTACCTCCTCCGGGACAGCCATGACTTTC CASSTSSGTAMTF . TRBV13 TRBD1 TRBJ2-6
TGTGCCACCCGAAAGGAGGGGGTTACTGAAGCTTTCTTT CATRKEGVTEAFF many TRBV2 . TRBJ1-1
TGTGCTAGCAGACCCATTCCTGGCGTCCAGCAGGAGGGCACTGAAGCTTTCTTT CASRPIPGVQQEGTEAFF many TRBV7-7 . TRBJ1-1
TGTGCCAGCAGCTTCAAGCGGGGCGAAAAACTGTTTTTT CASSFKRGEKLFF many TRBV7-3 . TRBJ1-4
TGTGCCAGCAGCCAAAGGACAGGGGGTTTGCAGTACTTC CASSQRTGGLQYF few TRBV3-1 TRBD1 TRBJ2-5
TGTGCCAGCAGTTACGGGACAGGGGACGGGGAGCTGTTTTTT CASSYGTGDGELFF . TRBV6-6 TRBD1 TRBJ2-2
TGTGCCATCAGTGAGTCGAACGGGATAGGGAACACTGAAGCTTTCTTT CAISESNGIGNTEAFF many TRBV10-3 . TRBJ1-1
TGTGCCATCAATACGGACAGGGGCCACGAGCAGTACTTC CAINTDRGHEQYF many TRBV10-3 TRBD1 TRBJ2-7
TGCGCCAGCAGCATTGGACAGGGAAGCTACGAGCAGTACTTC CASSIGQGSYEQYF . TRBV5-1 TRBD1 TRBJ2-7
TGTGCCAGCAGCCCCGAGGACAGGGCCAACTATGGCTACACCTTC CASSPEDRANYGYTF . TRBV7-3 TRBD1 TRBJ1-2
TGTGCCAGCAGCCTAATAGCGGGGATCCAAGAGACCCAGTACTTC CASSLIAGIQETQYF many TRBV5-8 TRBD2 TRBJ2-5
TGTGCCAGCAGTCCGACAATGGGGACAGTAAACTATGGCTACACCTTC CASSPTMGTVNYGYTF many TRBV6-5 TRBD1 TRBJ1-2
TGTGCCAGCAGCGGCGACAGGGTAAGGGAGCAGTACTTC CASSGDRVREQYF few TRBV7-6 TRBD1 TRBJ2-7
TGTGCCAGCAGCTTAGTGGGGGCGCGAGAGCAGTACTTC CASSLVGAREQYF . TRBV7-9 . TRBJ2-7
TGCAGTGCTAGAGATCCCGCAGGGACGCATGGGTCCTACGAGCAGTACTTC CSARDPAGTHGSYEQYF many TRBV20-1 . TRBJ2-7
TGTGCCACCTCCCCCCAGCCGCGGGGGAACTCCTACGAGCAGTACTTC CATSPQPRGNSYEQYF many TRBV24-1 TRBD2 TRBJ2-7
TGCAGCGCTGCTGGAGAGGATTGGAACACTGAAGCTTTCTTT CSAAGEDWNTEAFF many TRBV29-1 . TRBJ1-1
TGTGCCAGCACGCGGGGGGGGGTGCTGTCTGAAGCTTTCTTT CASTRGGVLSEAFF . TRBV14 . TRBJ1-1
TGTGCCAGCAGCTTCCGGGACAGGGGCTACACCTTC CASSFRDRGYTF . TRBV7-9 TRBD1 TRBJ1-2
TGTGCCACAGCTTCCTCCCGGGGCTACGAGCAGTACTTC CATASSRGYEQYF many TRBV7-9 . TRBJ2-7
TGTGCCAGTAGCCCATTGGGGACAGGAAATTCACCCCTCCACTTT CASSPLGTGNSPLHF many TRBV19 TRBD1 TRBJ1-6
TGCAGCGTTCCGAGACAGGGGCAGGCAGATACGCAGTATTTT CSVPRQGQADTQYF . TRBV29-1 TRBD1 TRBJ2-3
TGTGCCAGCAGTCTCCCCCTTCTAGGCACCGGGGAGCTGTTTTTT CASSLPLLGTGELFF . TRBV28 . TRBJ2-2
TGTGCCGGCACTCTACAGGGAAGGGATAGAAACACCATATATTTT CAGTLQGRDRNTIYF . TRBV12-3/TRBV12-4 . TRBJ1-3
TGTGCCAGCAGCGTAGGATACAATGAAAAACTGTTTTTT CASSVGYNEKLFF . TRBV9 . TRBJ1-4
TGCGCCAGCAGCCAAGATCTCGGAGTAGCGGACAGCAATCAGCCCCAGCATTTT CASSQDLGVADSNQPQHF few TRBV4-1 . TRBJ1-5
TGTGCCAGCAGTTTTCAGGGATTCGGCTATGGCTACACCTTC CASSFQGFGYGYTF . TRBV28 . TRBJ1-2
TGTGCCAGCAGCATAGGACTACTTCGCCAAGAGACCCAGTACTTC CASSIGLLRQETQYF . TRBV11-2 . TRBJ2-5
TGTGCCAGCAGCACTACAGGGGGTAGCACAGATACGCAGTATTTT CASSTTGGSTDTQYF . TRBV7-8 TRBD1 TRBJ2-3
TGTGCCACCAGTGACCAAAGCGGGGAGCTGTTTTTT CATSDQSGELFF . TRBV24-1 . TRBJ2-2
TGCAGTGCCACGACAAGCCGCACAGATACGCAGTATTTT CSATTSRTDTQYF . TRBV20-1 . TRBJ2-3
TGTGCCAGTAGTCCGGGGGACCTTCCGTTTCCCTCTGGGGCCAACGTCCTGACTTTC CASSPGDLPFPSGANVLTF many TRBV19 . TRBJ2-6
TGCAGGCTGCTAGCGGACGCGAACACCGGGGAGCTGTCTTGG CRLLADANTGELSW . TRBV20-1 TRBD2 TRBJ2-2
TGTGCCAGCAGTTCGCCGGGACAGGGGATATCTGAAGCTTTCTTT CASSSPGQGISEAFF . TRBV2 TRBD1 TRBJ1-1
TGCAGCAGTTTCCTCGGGACGAACTATGGCTACACCTTC CSSFLGTNYGYTF . TRBV29-1 . TRBJ1-2